The clone carrying this T cell receptor beta chain showed up just a few times. The antigen remains undetermined. Primers included in the PCR were 60 Vbeta and 13 Jbeta primers. Sequenced by immunoSEQ multiplex PCR; TCRdb stores in-frame clones only, minus some. This table has roughly 160,000 clones, approximately 78% appearing once. This sample was included in a study of cytomegalovirus exposure and HLA in healthy donors. Study-wide findings and caveats: Immune exposure information comprised only CMV serostatus. For most subjects, TCR beta sequences were reported to predict HLA-A and HLA-B alleles with accuracy. Several top significant clusters appeared, in a later analysis, to be linked to common viral pathogens. Researchers reported in a later analysis that a missense DCLRE1C variant was tied to TCR beta V- and J-gene trimming.

J was trimmed by 3 bases and V by 4 bases; bases with no gene match: 5. CDR3 length: 16 residues. The germline V gene encodes CDR1 PRHDT and CDR2 FYEKMQ (reference sequence). J is TRBJ2-7 and V is TRBV13, with 14 bases lining up with TRBD2. The receptor was isolated from a male donor in good health and CMV-seronegative. Sequenced material: PBMCs. CDR3 loop: CASSSGTSGSFYEQYF. CDR3 sequence (DNA): TGTGCCAGCAGCTCTGGGACTAGCGGGAGCTTCTACGAGCAGTACTTC.